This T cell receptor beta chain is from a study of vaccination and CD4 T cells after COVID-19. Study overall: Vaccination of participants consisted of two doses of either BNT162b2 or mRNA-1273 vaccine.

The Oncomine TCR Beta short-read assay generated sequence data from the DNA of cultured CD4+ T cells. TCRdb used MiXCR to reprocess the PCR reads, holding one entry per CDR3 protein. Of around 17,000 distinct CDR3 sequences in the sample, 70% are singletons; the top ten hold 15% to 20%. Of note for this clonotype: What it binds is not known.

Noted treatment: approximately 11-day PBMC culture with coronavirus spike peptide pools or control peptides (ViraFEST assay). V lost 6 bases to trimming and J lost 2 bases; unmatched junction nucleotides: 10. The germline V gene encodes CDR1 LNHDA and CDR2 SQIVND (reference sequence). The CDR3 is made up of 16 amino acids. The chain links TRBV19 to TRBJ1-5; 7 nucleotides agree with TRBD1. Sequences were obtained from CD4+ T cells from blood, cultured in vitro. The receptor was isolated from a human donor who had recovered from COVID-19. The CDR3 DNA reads TGTGCCAGTAGCCCGTTCTACAGGGGCGGCAATCAGCCCCAGCATTTT. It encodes CASSPFYRGGNQPQHF. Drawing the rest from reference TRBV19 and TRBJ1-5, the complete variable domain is DGGITQSPKYLFRKEGQNVTLSCEQNLNHDAMYWYRQDPGQGLRLIYYSQIVNDFQKGDIAEGYSVSREKKESFPLTVTSAQKNPTAFYLCASSPFYRGGNQPQHFGDGTRLSIL.